Sequencing of this T cell receptor (beta chain) was carried out in a study of T cells in Graves' hyperthyroidism and ophthalmopathy. Background on the study: The initial diagnosis was the point when peripheral blood was collected, ahead of any treatment.

Germline CDR1 is MNHNS and CDR2 is SASEGT. CDR3 length equals 16 residues. V gave up 5 bases and J gave up 7 bases; unmatched junction bases: 16. Isolation of PBMCs was performed on around 9.7 ml fresh peripheral blood. This clonotype was seen a handful of times. TCR beta CDR3 region amplification was performed from RNA transcripts. First-round RT-PCR of the TCR CDR3 relied on the HTBI primer set. Via MiXCR, TCRdb re-called the multiplex PCR reads, giving one row per CDR3 protein. This sample has a few hundred thousand distinct CDR3 sequences, with approximately 15% found just once. The sample was blood. The chain uses TRBV6-1 and TRBJ1-2, with 7 positions matching TRBD1. The clonotype was recovered from a woman aged 55-69 years with Graves' ophthalmopathy. CDR3 sequence (DNA): TGTGCCAGCAGTTGCGACAGGGAAGAGTGCGTCAGTGGCTACACCTTC. Translated: CASSCDREECVSGYTF.